This T cell receptor beta chain was found in a study of T cells in Graves' hyperthyroidism and ophthalmopathy. About the research overall: Peripheral blood was drawn at first diagnosis, prior to all treatment.

From RNA transcripts, TCR beta CDR3 regions were amplified. HTBI primers were used for first-round RT-PCR of the TCR CDR3. TCRdb re-analysed the multiplex PCR reads in MiXCR, keeping a single row per CDR3 protein. Of 300,000 to 400,000 distinct CDR3 sequences listed, approximately 17% are singletons. In this sample, this clonotype turned up many times. Its matching antigen is unknown. The germline V gene has CDR1 MNHEY and CDR2 SVGEGT. This CDR3 contains 16 residues. V trimming: 2 bases; J trimming: 7 bases; junction bases outside the gene matches: 7. Findings and limits, study-wide: Ophthalmopathy and stable hyperthyroidism were told apart by a 13 V-J model.

Every diagnosis used clinical symptoms, serum thyroxine and TRAb, thyroid ultrasound and orbital computed tomography. The PBMCs were taken from under 12 ml of fresh peripheral blood. The clonotype comes from a man between 18 and 35 years old with Graves' ophthalmopathy. Sequencing was performed on blood. The chain recombines TRBV6-2 or TRBV6-3 with TRBJ2-1; TRBD2 matches 11 bases. The CDR3 protein is CASSYNARLAGNEQFF. The CDR3 nucleotides read TGTGCCAGCAGTTACAACGCGCGACTAGCGGGGAATGAGCAGTTCTTC.